The TCR beta chain described here comes from a study of blood T cell repertoires in COVID-19. In the source study's methods: The authors estimated nucleated cell counts from reference gene primer amplification. Using immunoSEQ multiplex PCR, the repertoire was profiled, and TCRdb retains in-frame clones only, with some absent. V and J calls and clone size are those listed in that table; D and trimming were worked out from the DNA. This repertoire shows about 300,000 clones, about 90% found once; its top ten account for approximately 5.2%. The CDR3 spans 13 residues. V was trimmed by 0 bases and J by 10 bases, leaving 10 bases between them. Germline CDR1 SGHDN, CDR2 FVKESK. Participants were aged roughly 18 to 95 years, lived in 24 US areas, and enrolled virtually. Participant-given clinical history determined each cohort assignment.

The clonotype originates from a woman aged 30 to 39 who had recovered from COVID-19. The chain combines TRBV14 with TRBJ2-1; D is possibly TRBD2 (7 bases). Sequenced input: PBMCs or T cells enriched from blood (not recorded which). CDR3 coding DNA: TGTGCCAGCAGCCAAGATGAGGGGGGGGAGCAGTTCTTC. It translates to CASSQDEGGEQFF.